The T cell receptor beta chain described here comes from a study of CD8+ T cells in alopecia areata (dated by TCRdb to between 2018 and 2020). Regarding the research as a whole: The treated patients took part in an open-label pilot trial in which moderate-to-severe alopecia areata was treated with oral tofacitinib at 5 to 10 mg twice daily. Scalp clonality was compared among normal scalp (n=4), patchy alopecia areata scalp (n=8), and alopecia totalis/universalis scalp (n=8). RNA came from the PAXgene miRNA kit for fixed scalp, the miRNeasy kit for PBMCs, and the RNeasy kit for mouse skin. Human TCRbeta sequencing covered scalp tissue and sorted CD4+ and CD8+ peripheral blood T cells from patchy and totalis/universalis alopecia areata patients and healthy controls. Tofacitinib was administered for 6 to 18 months, and 6 months of follow-up off drug were then conducted to assess delayed response and recurrence. Disease severity in treated patients was measured with the SALT score, which quantifies the percentage of affected scalp surface area. Patients on tofacitinib were biopsied at baseline and after 4 and 24 weeks of treatment, and several of the patients also had a later scalp biopsy. High-throughput TCRbeta sequencing was used to examine T cell clonal expansion in alopecia areata in both the C3H/HeJ mouse model and human patients. immunoSEQ multiplex PCR using 35 Vbeta forward primers and 13 Jbeta reverse primers was used to amplify TCRbeta CDR3 regions.

From the germline V gene (reference sequence), CDR1 is LNHDA and CDR2 is SQIVND. The CDR3 runs 14 amino acids, cysteine and phenylalanine included. The read is trimmed to its CDR3 DNA, 42 bases read in frame from base 1. The V and J ends are trimmed by 7 bases and 7 bases, leaving 17 bases between them. Notes on this clone: This receptor's antigen is unknown. Base qualities are not provided; no much larger clone lies one nucleotide away.

Libraries were made using the immunoSEQ multiplex PCR assay. RNA was extracted from all samples and reverse transcribed into cDNA as template for TCR sequencing. First-strand cDNA was synthesized with SuperScript III using a 2:1 mix of oligo-dT and random hexamers. Amplification bias was assessed with a synthetic immune receptor repertoire, and residual bias was removed computationally. In the paper's pipeline: Raw reads were preprocessed to remove errors, and CDR3 was defined according to IMGT conventions as the region from the conserved cysteine to phenylalanine. Clonality was computed by normalizing Shannon entropy by log2 of the number of productive unique TCRs and subtracting the result from 1. Scalp TCRbeta sequences were cross-referenced with sorted blood CD4 and CD8 repertoires so that the CD4 or CD8 identity of scalp clones could be inferred. Here the immuneACCESS table is served through TCRdb, limited to in-frame sequences with V and J called. Missing clones are a known gap in these copies; in checked studies unresolved V genes cover under half, and the rest lacks a known reason. The V and J calls and clone size come from that table; D and trimming were worked out from the DNA. The sample table records some 42,000 clones; roughly 92% of these occur just once. The ten largest account for over 15% of the sample.

Points the paper makes about the study in general: Because the treated cohort was small and had just a single nonresponder, larger studies are needed to establish links between baseline CD8+ expansion and response. With tofacitinib, both scalp clonality and the number of expanded CD8+ clones among the top 100 scalp clones went down significantly. Many expanded lesional clones persisted in scalp and blood during tofacitinib treatment, which may partly explain relapse after stopping treatment. Unlike mouse skin, where gammadelta T cells dominate, normal human skin contains resident alphabeta T cells that get sequenced too, which complicates analysis of the scalp TCR repertoire. TCR sequences shared between patients were less clear than in mice, possibly partly because of HLA diversity in the patient population. Compared with normal scalp, lesional scalp had higher clonality and more expanded CD8+ clones, particularly in alopecia totalis/universalis, a pattern that suggests antigenic drive.

The sample's time point label, in plain terms: 24 weeks on oral tofacitinib. The sample's treatment or condition label is to be understood as: oral pan-JAK inhibitor, 5-10 mg twice daily. Lesional scalp punch biopsies and peripheral blood were collected from alopecia areata patients. PBMCs were separated by density centrifugation and stained for CD3, CD4 and CD8, after which CD4+ and CD8+ T cells were sorted on a FACSAria. In this chain, TRBV19 is recombined with TRBJ2-1, with the D gene tentatively TRBD1 or TRBD2, based on 5 matching bases in each. The clonotype was recovered from a human donor with alopecia areata. Here the sequenced sample was CD8+ T cells sorted from blood, taken at week 24, from a patient treated with tofacitinib. This receptor has the CDR3 CASTGTAMGNEQFF. The base sequence is TGTGCCAGTACCGGGACCGCCATGGGGAATGAGCAGTTCTTC.